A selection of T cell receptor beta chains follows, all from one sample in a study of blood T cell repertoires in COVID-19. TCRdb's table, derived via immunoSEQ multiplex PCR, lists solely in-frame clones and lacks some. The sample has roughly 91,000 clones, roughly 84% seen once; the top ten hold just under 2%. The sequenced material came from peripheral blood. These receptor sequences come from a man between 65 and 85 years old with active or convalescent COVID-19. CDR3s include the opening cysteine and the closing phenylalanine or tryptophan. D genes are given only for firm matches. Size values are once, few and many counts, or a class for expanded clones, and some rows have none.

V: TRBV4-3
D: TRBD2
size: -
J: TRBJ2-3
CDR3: CASSQGSAGDSTDTQYF
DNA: TGCGCCAGCAGCCAAGGGTCCGCGGGGGACTCCACAGATACGCAGTATTTT

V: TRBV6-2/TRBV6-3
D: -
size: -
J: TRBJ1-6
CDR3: CASSPWKTGTGLVSPLHF
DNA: TGTGCCAGCAGTCCCTGGAAAACCGGTACGGGACTGGTTTCACCCCTCCACTTT

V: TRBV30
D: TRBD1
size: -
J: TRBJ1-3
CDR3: CAWSDGTVGNTIYF
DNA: TGTGCCTGGAGTGACGGGACAGTTGGAAACACCATATATTTT

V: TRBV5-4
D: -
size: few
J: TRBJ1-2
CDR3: CASSLGTSNYGYTF
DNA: TGTGCCAGCAGCTTGGGGACATCTAACTATGGCTACACCTTC

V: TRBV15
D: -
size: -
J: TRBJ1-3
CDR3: CATSRDSIYSGNTIYF
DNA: TGTGCCACCAGCAGGGACAGTATCTACTCTGGAAACACCATATATTTT

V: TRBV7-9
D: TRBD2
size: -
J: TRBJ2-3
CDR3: CASSRIAGGADTQYF
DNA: TGTGCCAGCAGTCGAATAGCGGGGGGGGCAGATACGCAGTATTTT

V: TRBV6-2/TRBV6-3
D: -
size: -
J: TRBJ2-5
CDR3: CASSYWGLQETQYF
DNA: TGTGCCAGCAGTTACTGGGGGCTACAAGAGACCCAGTACTTC

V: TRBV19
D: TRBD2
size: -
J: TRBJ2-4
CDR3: CASSLLAGLAKNIQYF
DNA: TGTGCCAGTAGTCTCTTAGCGGGACTAGCCAAAAACATTCAGTACTTC

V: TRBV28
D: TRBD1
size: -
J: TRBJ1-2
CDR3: CASSVMGADRGQDTF
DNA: TGTGCCAGCAGCGTTATGGGGGCTGACAGGGGGCAGGACACCTTC

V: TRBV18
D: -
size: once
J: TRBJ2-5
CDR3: CASSTGLNQETQYF
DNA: TGTGCCAGCTCAACGGGACTGAACCAAGAGACCCAGTACTTC

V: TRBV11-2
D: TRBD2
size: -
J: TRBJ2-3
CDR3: CASSLRVVSGGGTDTQYF
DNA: TGTGCCAGCAGCCTCCGCGTTGTAAGCGGGGGTGGCACAGATACGCAGTATTTT

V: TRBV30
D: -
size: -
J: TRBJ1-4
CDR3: CAWSPGRGNEKLFF
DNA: TGTGCCTGGAGCCCCGGGAGGGGGAATGAAAAACTGTTTTTT

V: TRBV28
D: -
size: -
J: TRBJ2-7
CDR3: CASSFGGAHSYEQYF
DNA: TGTGCCAGCAGTTTTGGGGGGGCCCACTCCTACGAGCAGTACTTC

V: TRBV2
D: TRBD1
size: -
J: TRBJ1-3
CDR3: CASSPGQSSGNTIYF
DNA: TGTGCCAGCAGTCCGGGACAGAGCTCTGGAAACACCATATATTTT

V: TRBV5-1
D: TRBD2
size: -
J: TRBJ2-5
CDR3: CASSWNPGTSEVETQYF
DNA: TGCGCCAGCAGCTGGAATCCCGGGACTAGCGAAGTGGAGACCCAGTACTTC

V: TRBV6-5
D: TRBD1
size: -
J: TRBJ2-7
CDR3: CASSSGTASYEQYF
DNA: TGTGCCAGCAGCTCCGGGACAGCTTCCTACGAGCAGTACTTC

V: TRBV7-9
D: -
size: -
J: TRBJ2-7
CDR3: CASSLGPGRSYEQYF
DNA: TGTGCCAGCAGCTTAGGACCGGGAAGGTCCTACGAGCAGTACTTC

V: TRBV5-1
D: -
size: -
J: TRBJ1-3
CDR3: CARSLAGGGESDTIYF
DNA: TGCGCCCGCAGCTTGGCCGGGGGGGGCGAAAGCGACACCATATATTTT

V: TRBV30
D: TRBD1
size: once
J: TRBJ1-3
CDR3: CAWSVRQGLGGNTIYF
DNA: TGTGCCTGGAGTGTACGACAGGGTTTAGGTGGAAACACCATATATTTT

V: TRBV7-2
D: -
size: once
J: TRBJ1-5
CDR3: CASSLGAPWPNQPQHF
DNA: TGTGCCAGCAGCTTAGGGGCCCCTTGGCCCAATCAGCCCCAGCATTTT

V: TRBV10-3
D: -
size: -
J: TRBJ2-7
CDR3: CAISQLRSQGEQYF
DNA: TGTGCCATCAGCCAGCTGCGGTCGCAGGGCGAGCAGTACTTC

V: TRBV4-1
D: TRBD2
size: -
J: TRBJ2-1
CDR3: CASSQDPGGGARGEQFF
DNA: TGCGCCAGCAGCCAAGATCCCGGCGGGGGGGCCCGTGGTGAGCAGTTCTTC

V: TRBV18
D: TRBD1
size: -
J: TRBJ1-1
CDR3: CASSPPLTGGGEAFF
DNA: TGTGCCAGCTCACCACCGTTGACAGGGGGCGGTGAAGCTTTCTTT